Listed below are T cell receptor beta chains from one sample, sequenced in a study of CD4 T cells in relation to SARS-CoV-2 and coronaviruses. Profiled with immunoSEQ multiplex PCR; TCRdb holds only in-frame clones, not every one. The sample has some 45,000 clones, around 79% seen once. What these receptors recognize is not known. Sample: naive CD4+ T cells from PBMCs, cultured in vitro. The receptors originated from an adult with COVID-19. Both conserved end residues are part of each CDR3. The D gene is left open where the match is weak. For some rows the clone size is stated as once, few or many, or as a class when expanded; others skip it.

J gene | clone size | V gene | D gene | CDR3 DNA | CDR3 protein
TRBJ1-2 | . | TRBV6-5 | TRBD1 | TGTGCCAGCAGATCCCACAGGGGGTATGCTGATGGCTACACCTTC | CASRSHRGYADGYTF
TRBJ1-2 | few | TRBV7-2 | . | TGTGCCAGCAGCTTACGTCCTTTAAACTATGGCTACACCTTC | CASSLRPLNYGYTF
TRBJ1-6 | . | TRBV7-6 | TRBD1 | TGTGCCAGCAGCTTGTTGGACAGGGTGGGCGGTTCACCCCTCCACTTT | CASSLLDRVGGSPLHF
TRBJ2-1 | . | TRBV10-3 | TRBD2 | TGTGCCATCAGTGAGTCGACGGGGGGCTACAATGAGCAGTTCTTC | CAISESTGGYNEQFF
TRBJ2-5 | . | TRBV7-2 | TRBD2 | TGTGCCAGCAGCGCTACTAGCGGGGGGGCCCAGTACTTC | CASSATSGGAQYF
TRBJ2-1 | . | TRBV2 | TRBD2 | TGTGCCAGCAGTCGGACTAGCGTCTCCTACAATGAGCAGTTCTTC | CASSRTSVSYNEQFF
TRBJ2-7 | . | TRBV5-4 | TRBD1 | TGTGCCAGCAGCTTGGGCGGACAGGGCCTCTACGAGCAGTACTTC | CASSLGGQGLYEQYF
TRBJ2-7 | . | TRBV7-2 | . | TGTGCCAGCAGCTTACCTGTCGTCTACGAGCAGTACTTC | CASSLPVVYEQYF
TRBJ2-7 | . | TRBV2 | . | TGTGCCAGCAATACCCGGGACAACTACGAGCAGTACTTC | CASNTRDNYEQYF
TRBJ1-4 | . | TRBV4-1 | . | TGCGCCAGCAGCCAAGATGAAACAAGGGTTAATGAAAAACTGTTTTTT | CASSQDETRVNEKLFF
TRBJ2-5 | once | TRBV27 | TRBD2 | TGTGCCAGCAGTTTGAGGAGCGGGAGGCCCGGGGAGACCCAGTACTTC | CASSLRSGRPGETQYF
TRBJ2-1 | . | TRBV2 | TRBD2 | TGTGCCAGCAGTCCCGGACTAGCGGGAGTCGGGTACAATGAGCAGTTCTTC | CASSPGLAGVGYNEQFF
TRBJ2-5 | . | TRBV24-1 | TRBD2 | TGTGCCACCAGTGATTGGGGAGGGACGTCCCAAGAGACCCAGTACTTC | CATSDWGGTSQETQYF
TRBJ2-3 | . | TRBV7-2 | TRBD2 | TGTGCCAGCAGCCTCAGGCTAGCGGGAGGGCGGGATACGCAGTATTTT | CASSLRLAGGRDTQYF
TRBJ2-7 | . | TRBV28 | TRBD1 | TGTGCCAGCAGTGGTTATTCGGGGACAGGGTTCGGCGAGCAGTACTTC | CASSGYSGTGFGEQYF
TRBJ2-1 | few | TRBV10-1 | TRBD2 | TGCGCCAGCAGTGAGGGGACTAGCGAGTACAATGAGCAGTTCTTC | CASSEGTSEYNEQFF
TRBJ1-1 | . | TRBV6-5 | . | TGTGCCAGCAGTAGGGACACTGAAGCTTTCTTT | CASSRDTEAFF
TRBJ2-2 | . | TRBV24-1 | . | TGTGCCACCGCCCAGTTGGGGTGGAGCGGGGAGCTGTTTTTT | CATAQLGWSGELFF
TRBJ2-5 | . | TRBV4-2 | . | TGTGCCAGCAGCCAAGTGCCGACTACCCGAGGAAGGCCCATAGAGACCCAGTACTTC | CASSQVPTTRGRPIETQYF
TRBJ1-4 | few | TRBV7-2 | TRBD1 | TGTGCCAGCAGCTTAGGGGCAGGGACAGGAAAACTGTTTTTT | CASSLGAGTGKLFF
TRBJ2-5 | . | TRBV6-5 | . | TGTGCCAGCCTCAAGGGAAGTGGAGAGACCCAGTACTTC | CASLKGSGETQYF
TRBJ2-7 | . | TRBV2 | . | TGTGCCAGCAGTGATGTCAGGAGCACATACGAGCAGTACTTC | CASSDVRSTYEQYF
TRBJ2-2 | few | TRBV2 | . | TGTGCCAGCACTAGATCGGGTTTTGGGACCGGGGAGCTGTTTTTT | CASTRSGFGTGELFF
TRBJ1-4 | . | TRBV10-1 | . | TGCGCCAGCCAGTTGACCACTCTAAAACTGTTTTTT | CASQLTTLKLFF
TRBJ2-1 | . | TRBV28 | TRBD2 | TGTGCCAGCACCTTACTAGCGGTTTACAATGAGCAGTTCTTC | CASTLLAVYNEQFF
TRBJ2-3 | . | TRBV24-1 | . | TGTGCCACCAGTGATGAACAGGCGAGCACAGATACGCAGTATTTT | CATSDEQASTDTQYF
TRBJ2-1 | . | TRBV15 | . | TGTGCCACCGGGAGGAGCGGATACAATGAGCAGTTCTTC | CATGRSGYNEQFF
TRBJ2-7 | . | TRBV28 | TRBD1 | TGTGCCAGCAGTGACAGGGTCAACGAGCAGTACTTC | CASSDRVNEQYF
TRBJ2-7 | . | TRBV20-1 | TRBD1 | TGCAGTGCGGACAGGGCCCACGAGCAGTACTTC | CSADRAHEQYF
TRBJ2-1 | . | TRBV27 | . | TGTGCCAGCAGTTTATACGGCGGCGAGCAGTTCTTC | CASSLYGGEQFF
TRBJ1-1 | . | TRBV21-1 | . | TGTGCCAGCAGCAAAAGGACTGAAGCTTTCTTT | CASSKRTEAFF
TRBJ2-7 | . | TRBV4-2 | TRBD2 | TGTGCCAGCAGCCAAGAACTAGCGGGGGCCTCCTACGAGCAGTACTTC | CASSQELAGASYEQYF
TRBJ1-1 | . | TRBV2 | . | TGTGCCAGCACCTGGACATTCTCGAGCACTGAAGCTTTCTTT | CASTWTFSSTEAFF
TRBJ2-5 | . | TRBV9 | . | TGTGCCAGCAGCGCCACTGGGGGCCCTAAAAACCTCGGGGTGGAGACCCAGTACTTC | CASSATGGPKNLGVETQYF
TRBJ2-2 | . | TRBV20-1 | . | TGCAGTGCTTACAGCACCGGGGAGCTGTTTTTT | CSAYSTGELFF